This TCR beta chain was identified during a study of shared clonotypes between healthy human individuals. It was CD45RO-negative cells, positively selected for CCR7, that made up naive CD8 cells, with terminally differentiated effector memory CD45RA+ cells excluded. Libraries were prepared by immunoSEQ multiplex PCR; TCRdb keeps only in-frame clonotypes and omits some of them. Here the sample spans about 600,000 clones, roughly 98% being singletons. The germline V and J ends were trimmed by 6 bases and 1 base, with 9 bases remaining between them. The CDR3 is made up of 13 amino acids. In germline, CDR1 is SGHVS, CDR2 FNYEAQ.

What was sequenced was naive CD8+ T cells sorted from blood. This receptor was taken from a man in his thirties or forties in good health. The chain uses TRBV7-6 and TRBJ1-1; tentative D call: TRBD1 (5 bases). CDR3 DNA sequence: TGTGCCAGCAGGGGGCCGGGGAACACTGAAGCTTTCTTT. As protein: CASRGPGNTEAFF.